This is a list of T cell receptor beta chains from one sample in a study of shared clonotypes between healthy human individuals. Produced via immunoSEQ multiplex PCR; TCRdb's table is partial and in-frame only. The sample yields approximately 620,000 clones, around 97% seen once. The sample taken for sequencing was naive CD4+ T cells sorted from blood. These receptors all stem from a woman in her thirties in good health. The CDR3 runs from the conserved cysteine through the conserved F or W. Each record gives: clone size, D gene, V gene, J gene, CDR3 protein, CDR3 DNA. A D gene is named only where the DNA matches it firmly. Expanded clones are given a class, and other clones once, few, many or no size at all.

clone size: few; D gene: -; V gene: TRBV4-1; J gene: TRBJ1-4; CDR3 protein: CASSQVKDVNEKLFF; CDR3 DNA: TGCGCCAGCAGCCAAGTCAAGGACGTTAATGAAAAACTGTTTTTT
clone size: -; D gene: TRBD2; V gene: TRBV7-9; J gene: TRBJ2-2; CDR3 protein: CASSKLAGSRTGELFF; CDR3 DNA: TGTGCCAGCAGCAAACTAGCGGGGAGTCGAACCGGGGAGCTGTTTTTT
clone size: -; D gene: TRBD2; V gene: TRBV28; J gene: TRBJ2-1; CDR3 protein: CASSFPPRWAGDPLSYNEQFF; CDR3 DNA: TGTGCCAGCAGTTTTCCCCCCCGGTGGGCGGGAGACCCCCTCTCCTACAATGAGCAGTTCTTC
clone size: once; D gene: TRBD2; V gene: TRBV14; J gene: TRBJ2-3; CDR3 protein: CASSQVRGGNTDTQYF; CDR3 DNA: TGTGCCAGCAGCCAAGTCCGCGGGGGTAACACAGATACGCAGTATTTT
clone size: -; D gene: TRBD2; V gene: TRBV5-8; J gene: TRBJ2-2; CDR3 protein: CASSREVGRAWKITGELFF; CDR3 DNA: TGTGCCAGCAGCCGGGAGGTCGGGAGGGCCTGGAAGATCACCGGGGAGCTGTTTTTT
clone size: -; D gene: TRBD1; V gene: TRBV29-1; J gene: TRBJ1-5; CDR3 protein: CSLPGQPHSNQPQHF; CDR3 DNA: TGCAGCCTTCCGGGACAGCCCCATAGCAATCAGCCCCAGCATTTT
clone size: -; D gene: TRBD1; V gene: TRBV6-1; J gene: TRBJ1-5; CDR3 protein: CASRTGQADQPQHF; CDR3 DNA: TGTGCCAGCAGGACAGGACAGGCCGATCAGCCCCAGCATTTT
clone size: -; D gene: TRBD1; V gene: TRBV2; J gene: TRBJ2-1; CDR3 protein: CASRGQGSYNEQFF; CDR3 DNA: TGTGCCAGCAGGGGACAGGGCTCCTACAATGAGCAGTTCTTC
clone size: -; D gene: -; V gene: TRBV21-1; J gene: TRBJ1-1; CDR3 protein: CASTQTVRAFF; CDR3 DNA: TGTGCCAGCACGCAGACAGTAAGAGCTTTCTTT
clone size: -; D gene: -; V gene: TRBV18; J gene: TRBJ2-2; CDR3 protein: CASSPQGGHLNTGELFF; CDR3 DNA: TGTGCCAGCTCACCACAGGGGGGACACCTGAACACCGGGGAGCTGTTTTTT
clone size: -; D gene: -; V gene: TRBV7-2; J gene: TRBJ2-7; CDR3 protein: CASSLTGIDEQYF; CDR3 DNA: TGTGCCAGCAGCCTCACAGGGATCGACGAGCAGTACTTC
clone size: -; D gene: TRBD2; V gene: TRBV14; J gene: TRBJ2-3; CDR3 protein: CASSRPTGTSGNMAQYF; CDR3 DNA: TGTGCCAGCAGCCGCCCGACGGGGACTAGCGGGAACATGGCGCAGTATTTT
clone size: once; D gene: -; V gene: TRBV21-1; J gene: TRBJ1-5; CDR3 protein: CASSKGVGAGAGNQPQHF; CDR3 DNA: -
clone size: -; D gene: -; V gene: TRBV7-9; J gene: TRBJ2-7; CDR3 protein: CASSSGLGRSYEQYF; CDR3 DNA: TGTGCCAGCAGCTCAGGGTTAGGGCGCTCCTACGAGCAGTACTTC
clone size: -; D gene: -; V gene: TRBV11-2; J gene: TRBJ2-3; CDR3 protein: CASSPTLAADTQYF; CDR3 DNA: TGTGCCAGCAGCCCCACGCTGGCTGCAGATACGCAGTATTTT
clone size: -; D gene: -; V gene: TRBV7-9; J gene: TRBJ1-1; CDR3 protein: CASSFAGYGAFF; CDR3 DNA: TGTGCCAGCAGCTTTGCTGGGTACGGAGCTTTCTTT
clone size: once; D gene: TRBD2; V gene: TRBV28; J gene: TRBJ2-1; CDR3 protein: CASGGTSGFRGNNEQFF; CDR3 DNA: TGTGCCAGCGGGGGGACTAGCGGGTTCCGCGGGAACAATGAGCAGTTCTTC